A single T cell receptor (beta chain) is shown here with its context. The antigen remains undetermined. Here immunoSEQ multiplex PCR was the method, and the copy in TCRdb shows in-frame clones only, minus some. The table includes 40,000 to 45,000 clones, about 95% detected once. This record belongs to a study of T cells in tuberculosis. The study's findings and limits: GEM motif frequencies gave about 70% accuracy; the GMM repertoire gave about 90%. Active tuberculosis TCR-alpha repertoires lay closer to GMM-specific TCRs than IGRA-negative controls, suggesting clonal expansion.

CDR3 length equals 14 residues. V was cut by 2 bases and J by 7 bases, with 13 bases left in between. Germline CDR1 SGHKS, CDR2 YYEKEE (reference sequence). The chain combines TRBV5-5 with TRBJ2-1; D may be TRBD1 (6 bases). Sequenced input: PBMCs. This TCR came from a donor aged 10-29 years with latent tuberculosis or without tuberculosis infection. The CDR3 DNA reads as TGTGCCAGCAGCTTCATGGACAGTCGGAATGAGCAGTTCTTC. It yields the protein CASSFMDSRNEQFF.